This paragraph covers one T cell receptor (beta chain) sequence. This clone was detected only a few times. There is no known antigen for this receptor. Base qualities are missing; no much larger clone stands one base away. The trial excluded patients who had a history of autoimmune disease or were on systemic immunosuppression. Peripheral blood for TCR sequencing was collected from all dose cohorts at baseline, on cycle 4 day 1, and on cycle 7 day 1. Samples were obtained from an open-label, multicenter, first-in-human phase I dose-escalation trial of ivuxolimab. Adults with locally advanced or metastatic melanoma, renal cell, hepatocellular, or head and neck squamous cell carcinoma were enrolled in the trial. Before TCR sequencing, CD4+ T cells and CD8+ T cells from peripheral blood were sorted into separate populations. The sample originates from a study of OX40 agonist ivuxolimab in advanced cancers. With respect to the entire study: Ivuxolimab was a fully human IgG2 agonistic monoclonal antibody targeting the costimulatory receptor OX40 (CD134). In the dose-escalation cohort, 82.7% of patients were male, and the mean age was around 60 years, with a range of roughly 20 to 85. The monotherapy dose-escalation portion (N ≈ 52 patients) of the phase I ivuxolimab trial is reported in the paper. Of the approximately 54 patients in dose escalation, about 20 had hepatocellular carcinoma, roughly 15 had melanoma, 9 had renal cell carcinoma and 9 had head and neck cancer. The purpose of peripheral TCRbeta sequencing was to test whether ivuxolimab changed TCR sequence diversity and led to clonal T-cell expansion. Patients were allowed to have had prior anti-PD-1, anti-PD-L1 or anti-CTLA-4 therapy, and 40% of the dose-escalation patients had previously received checkpoint inhibitors. Partial responses were achieved by three dose-escalation patients, of whom one had hepatocellular carcinoma and two had cutaneous melanoma. Intravenous ivuxolimab was administered to patients every 2 weeks at six dose levels: 0.01, 0.1, 0.3, 1.5, 3 and 10 mg/kg.

The germline V gene gives CDR1 as SGHRS and CDR2 as YFSETQ. V and J are truncated by 4 bases and 1 base respectively, leaving an intervening sequence of 14 bases. The CDR3, cysteine through phenylalanine, is 15 amino acids long. The retained sequence is limited to the CDR3, 45 bases, with the frame set at the first base. Genomic DNA was isolated from the sorted cells so that the TCRbeta CDR3 region could be sequenced. The immunoSEQ Assay was used to sequence the TCRbeta CDR3 regions. This immuneACCESS table, as held by TCRdb, lists in-frame sequences with V and J called but not all clones. Of the missing ones, under half trace to an unresolved V gene in checked studies; the others have no known cause. In all, the sample holds 65,000 to 95,000 clones, and about 90% of those were seen once. In total, the top ten clones hold approximately 0.71% of the sample. Beyond this particular receptor, the publication reports: After ivuxolimab, CD8+ T cells had more expanded clones than CD4+ T cells on average. Low levels of normalized T-cell clonal expansion were also seen in some nonresponding patients. At doses from 0.1 to 3.0 mg/kg, clonal expansion was seen in both CD4+ and CD8+ blood T cells between baseline and week 6. Which antigens the clonally expanded peripheral T cells were specific for was not determined. Partial responders in the 0.1-3.0 mg/kg groups had among the lowest normalized peripheral clonal expansion, especially among CD8+ T cells.

This sequence originates from an adult with an advanced solid tumor such as melanoma, head and neck, liver or kidney cancer. Source: CD4+ or CD8+ T cells sorted from blood, taken in a trial of the OX40 agonist ivuxolimab. The sequence joins TRBV5-1 to TRBJ2-5; matching of 6 bases hints at TRBD2 as the D gene. The CDR3 here reads CASSRGGTPQETQYF. In nucleotides, the sequence is TGCGCCAGCAGCCGCGGCGGGACGCCCCAAGAGACCCAGTACTTC. With all but the CDR3 taken from the reference TRBV5-1 and TRBJ2-5 genes, the full variable domain is: KAGVTQTPRYLIKTRGQQVTLSCSPISGHRSVSWYQQTPGQGLQFLFEYFSETQRNKGNFPGRFSGRQFSNSRSEMNVSTLELGDSALYLCASSRGGTPQETQYFGPGTRLLVL.